The sequence of this TCR beta chain was determined in a study of blood T cell repertoires in COVID-19. Original methodology: Estimates of nucleated cell counts were drawn from the amplification of reference gene primers. Sequencing was performed with immunoSEQ multiplex PCR; in TCRdb, only in-frame clones are kept and a portion is missing. D and trimming come from the DNA, and the V and J calls and clone size come from that table. Among about 370,000 clones listed, 85% to 90% were seen once. The J segment lost 10 bases and the V segment lost 0 bases, leaving 12 bases of the junction unmatched. CDR1 SGDLS and CDR2 YYNGEE come from the germline V gene. This CDR3 has 16 amino acids.

The chain couples TRBV9 to TRBJ1-2; 10 bases match TRBD1. The sequencing sample was made of peripheral blood. This receptor was taken from a man aged 18 to 35 with active or convalescent COVID-19. In nucleotides, the CDR3 is TGTGCCAGCAGCGTAGAACCTGACAGGGGGCTCGACGACTACACCTTC. Its translation is CASSVEPDRGLDDYTF.